These 17 T cell receptor beta chains were sequenced from one sample in a study of blood T cells in healthy people across ages. A second PCR of about 7 to 12 cycles used a sample-barcoded 5' primer and a J-beta primer mix. TCRdb re-called the 5' RACE reads through MiXCR, storing one row per CDR3 protein. The table records about 1 million distinct CDR3 sequences, 45% of them present only once. Specimen: blood. The receptors come from a woman aged 60 to 75 in good health.

This clonotype was counted a few times. V is TRBV13 and J is TRBJ2-5; tentative D call: TRBD1 (5 bases). CDR3 length: 13 amino acids. The V end lost 5 bases, the J end lost 4 bases, and 11 bases lay between the germline ends. The germline CDR1 and CDR2 sequences are PRHDT and FYEKMQ (reference sequence). The CDR3 loop reads CASSKIRGETQYF. The CDR3 DNA reads as TGTGCCAGCAGCAAGATTAGGGGAGAGACCCAGTACTTC. Full variable domain (rest looked up from reference TRBV13 and TRBJ2-5): AAGVIQSPRHLIKEKRETATLKCYPIPRHDTVYWYQQGPGQDPQFLISFYEKMQSDKGSIPDRFSAQQFSDYHSELNMSSLELGDSALYFCASSKIRGETQYFGPGTRLLVL.

This clonotype appeared a few times. V usage is TRBV27 and J usage is TRBJ2-1, with unresolved D. This CDR3 contains 13 residues. The germline V and J ends were trimmed by 6 bases and 5 bases, with 11 bases remaining between them. Germline V CDR1 and CDR2: MNHEY, SMNVEV (reference sequence). For the CDR3, the DNA is TGTGCCAGCAGCTTTGACACTGACAATGAGCAGTTCTTC. It specifies CASSFDTDNEQFF.

The V and J genes are TRBV29-1 and TRBJ2-5; TRBD1 agrees at 10 bases. This CDR3 is built from 15 residues. V shed 3 bases and J 5 bases; nucleotides not matched to a gene: 9. Germline V gene lookup returns CDR1 SQVTM and CDR2 ANQGSEA. This CDR3 is CSVDGTGVTKETQYF. In DNA, the CDR3 is TGCAGCGTTGACGGGACAGGGGTTACGAAGGAGACCCAGTACTTC.

This clonotype came up a few times. The rearrangement links TRBV15 to TRBJ1-5, with a possible D match to TRBD1 (6 bases). Germline loops: CDR1 LNHNV, CDR2 YYDKDF (reference sequence). CDR3 size: 14 residues. With 5 bases removed from V and 6 bases from J, the gap between germline ends came to 14 bases. This chain's CDR3 is CATSGEPGAQPQHF. The CDR3 nucleotides are TGTGCCACCAGCGGCGAACCGGGGGCTCAGCCCCAGCATTTT.

This clonotype is a singleton in its sample. The chain has TRBV27 and TRBJ2-1, with TRBD2 identical over 9 bases. Germline-derived CDR1 and CDR2 are MNHEY and SMNVEV (reference sequence). Trimming removed 10 bases from V and 3 bases from J; junction bases left unmatched: 13. The CDR3 has 16 residues. CDR3 coding DNA: TGTGCCACAGCAGGCCGGCGGGAGGGCCGCTACAATGAGCAGTTCTTC. Encoded protein: CATAGRREGRYNEQFF.

This clonotype was picked up one time. This chain links TRBV29-1 with TRBJ2-7; 7 nucleotides align to TRBD2. With 0 bases clipped from V and 10 bases from J, the junction kept 12 bases outside the gene matches. CDR3 size: 14 residues. Germline lookup yields CDR1 SQVTM and CDR2 ANQGSEA. The CDR3 region is CSVEDPGGSEAQYF. The DNA for the CDR3 is TGCAGCGTTGAAGATCCGGGAGGCTCGGAGGCCCAGTACTTC.

This clonotype was detected a few times. V and J are TRBV2 and TRBJ1-2; 8 nucleotides align to TRBD1. The CDR3 is 12 residues long. Trimming took 6 bases from V and 7 from J; bases not matched to a gene: 4. Germline assignment: CDR1 SNHLY and CDR2 FYNNEI. The CDR3 loop is CASRGGQGGYTF. The CDR3 coding sequence is TGTGCCAGCAGGGGAGGACAGGGTGGCTACACCTTC.

This clonotype was seen a few times. This chain joins TRBV4-1 and TRBJ1-4; D unresolved. The ends were cut back, 4 bases at V and 0 bases at J, with 3 bases in the middle. The CDR3 totals 13 residues. Germline CDR1 MGHRA, CDR2 YSYEKL. CDR3 sequence reads: CASSRTTNEKLFF. The CDR3 DNA follows: TGCGCCAGCAGCCGGACAACTAATGAAAAACTGTTTTTT.

The chain employs TRBV7-2 and TRBJ2-7; TRBD1 is a possible D gene (6 bases). V lost 5 bases to trimming and J lost 5 bases, with 13 bases between them. The CDR3 is 13 amino acids. The germline V gene encodes CDR1 SGHTA and CDR2 FQGNSA. CDR3 protein: CASSATTGNEQYF. CDR3 sequence (DNA): TGTGCCAGCAGCGCGACGACAGGTAACGAGCAGTACTTC.

The table lists this clonotype with a few counts. The CDR3 here is CASSPTGGTYGYTF. The DNA for the CDR3 is TGTGCCAGCAGTCCCACAGGGGGTACCTATGGCTACACCTTC. This chain links TRBV6-2 or TRBV6-3 with TRBJ1-2; 8 nucleotides match TRBD1. This CDR3 has 14 residues. With V trimmed by 5 bases and J by 4 bases, 6 bases remained unmatched. The germline gives CDR1 MNHEY, CDR2 SVGEGT.

J is TRBJ2-7 and V is TRBV6-1; weak D call: TRBD2 (5 bases). The ends were cut back, 2 bases at V and 0 bases at J, with 14 bases in the middle. The CDR3 has 16 residues. Germline V gene sequence: CDR1 MNHNS, CDR2 SASEGT. This chain's CDR3 is CASSERGHLSSYEQYF. CDR3 sequence (DNA): TGTGCCAGCAGTGAAAGAGGGCACTTAAGCTCCTACGAGCAGTACTTC.

The V call is TRBV10-3, the J call TRBJ2-4; 9 bases agree with TRBD1. The J call is doubtful: the DNA matches TRBJ2-7 better. The CDR3 loop spans 13 amino acids. The germline CDR1 and CDR2 sequences are ENHRY and SYGVKD. The CDR3, as DNA: TGTGCCAGTAGGACAGGGGAGTCCTACGAGCAGTACTTC. As protein: CASRTGESYEQYF.

This clonotype has at least ten counts. The chain recombines TRBV7-2 with TRBJ2-5, with D tentatively TRBD1 (6 bases). Trimming cost V 5 bases and J 5 bases, with 15 bases left between them. The CDR3 totals 14 residues. Looked up from germline, CDR1 is SGHTA and CDR2 is FQGNSA. CDR3 region: CASSDPGQVETQYF. DNA for the CDR3: TGTGCCAGCAGCGATCCGGGACAAGTCGAGACCCAGTACTTC.

This clonotype was detected once. The rearrangement links TRBV29-1 to TRBJ1-2; TRBD1 matches at 7 bases. Germline lookup yields CDR1 SQVTM and CDR2 ANQGSEA. This CDR3 region has 14 residues. V lost 7 bases and J lost 4; bases outside the gene matches: 12. CDR3: CSAKLGQGVYGYTF. The CDR3 DNA is TGCAGCGCCAAACTCGGGCAGGGGGTCTATGGCTACACCTTC.

This rearrangement joins TRBV5-1 to TRBJ2-3, with a weak D call TRBD2 (6 bases). The CDR3 is 16 residues long. CDR1 is SGHRS and CDR2 is YFSETQ in the germline V gene. Trimming removed 0 bases at V and 1 base at J, with 12 bases between. The CDR3 region has the DNA TGCGCCAGCAGCTTGGTAGAACTAGCAGGCACAGATACGCAGTATTTT. Translating gives CASSLVELAGTDTQYF.

The genes are TRBV24-1 and TRBJ2-4; tentative D call: TRBD1 (5 bases). The J call is in doubt because the DNA end fits TRBJ2-7 better. Germline loops: CDR1 KGHDR, CDR2 SFDVKD. CDR3 length equals 13 residues. CDR3 sequence (DNA): TGTGCCACCAGTGAGGGGCAGGCCTACGAGCAGTACTTC. Encoded protein: CATSEGQAYEQYF.

The chain employs TRBV11-2 and TRBJ1-1, with 8 bases identical to TRBD1. Germline CDR1 and CDR2: SGHAT and FQNNGV. The CDR3 runs 16 residues. V lost 2 bases to trimming and J lost 1 base; unmatched junction nucleotides: 6. The CDR3: CASSLTGTGRNTEAFF. CDR3 nucleotides: TGTGCCAGCAGCTTAACCGGGACAGGCCGGAACACTGAAGCTTTCTTT.